The next 21 T cell receptor beta chains were all read from a single sample in a study of blood T cell repertoires in COVID-19. Some clones are missing from TCRdb's copy, which holds only in-frame ones; the method was immunoSEQ multiplex PCR. The sample includes about 200,000 clones, roughly 85% of them seen just once. The sequenced sample consisted of PBMCs or T cells enriched from blood (not recorded which). These receptor sequences come from a woman in her 50s who had been exposed to COVID-19.

This clone was observed a handful of times. The rearrangement joins TRBV5-1 to TRBJ1-2; the D gene is possibly TRBD1 (5 bases). Germline-derived CDR1 and CDR2 are SGHRS and YFSETQ. Between the trimmed V and J ends, which lost 0 bases and 9 bases, there was a span of 12 bases. CDR3 size: 13 residues. In nucleotides, the CDR3 is TGCGCCAGCAGCTTGGGACAGACGGAGCGCTACACCTTC. Translation gives CASSLGQTERYTF.

The rearrangement links TRBV10-1 to TRBJ2-3, with 10 positions matching TRBD2. V trimming: 2 bases; J trimming: 1 base; junction bases outside the gene matches: 9. CDR1 WNHNN and CDR2 SYGVQD come from the germline V gene (reference sequence). The CDR3 extends over 18 amino acids. The CDR3 DNA is TGCGCCAGCAGTGAGGGGTCGCTAGCGGGGGACCGCACAGATACGCAGTATTTT. Its protein product is CASSEGSLAGDRTDTQYF.

The rearrangement uses TRBV5-1 and TRBJ1-1; D is possibly TRBD1 (6 bases). This CDR3 has 18 residues. The V end was cut by 1 base, the J end by 4 bases, with 23 bases between. Germline values: CDR1 SGHRS, CDR2 YFSETQ. This CDR3 is CASSLYPLGQPAATEAFF. The CDR3 DNA is TGCGCCAGCAGCTTGTACCCGCTCGGACAGCCGGCGGCCACTGAAGCTTTCTTT.

The J gene is TRBJ1-5, the V gene TRBV5-5; the match to TRBD1 covers 7 bases. V gave up 3 bases and J gave up 5 bases; unmatched junction bases: 2. The CDR3 length is 13 residues. Germline V gene lookup returns CDR1 SGHKS and CDR2 YYEKEE (reference sequence). The CDR3 is CASSWTGDQPQHF. In DNA, the CDR3 is TGTGCCAGCAGCTGGACAGGAGATCAGCCCCAGCATTTT.

The chain links TRBV28 to TRBJ1-5; maybe TRBD1 (6 bases). Trimming left V 10 bases short and J 7 bases short, with 17 bases between. Germline CDR1 is MDHEN and CDR2 is SYDVKM. This CDR3 is built from 13 residues. In DNA, the CDR3 is TGTGCCACCGAGGGGGGGGCGAACCAGCCCCAGCATTTT. Translating it yields CATEGGANQPQHF.

This chain joins TRBV6-2 or TRBV6-3 and TRBJ2-1, with 9 bases fitting TRBD2. J gave up 2 bases and V 4 bases, and 6 bases lay outside the gene matches. CDR3 length: 16 residues. Germline V gene data show CDR1 as MNHEY and CDR2 as SVGEGT. CDR3 sequence (DNA): TGTGCCAGCAGTTTTTTAGGCGGGGGGGCCTACAATGAGCAGTTCTTC. Protein: CASSFLGGGAYNEQFF.

J is TRBJ2-5 and V is TRBV6-6, with TRBD2 matching over 7 bases. With 5 bases clipped from V and 5 bases from J, the junction kept 5 bases outside the gene matches. Germline values: CDR1 MNHNY, CDR2 SVGAGI (reference sequence). This CDR3 spans 13 amino acids. The CDR3 region is CASSLSGVETQYF. CDR3 DNA sequence: TGTGCCAGCAGTCTAAGCGGGGTGGAGACCCAGTACTTC.

The genes are TRBV2 and TRBJ1-6; D remains ambiguous. Germline CDR1 SNHLY, CDR2 FYNNEI. Trimming left V 8 bases short and J 8 bases short, with 13 bases between. CDR3 size: 13 residues. The CDR3, as DNA: TGTGCCAGCGAGGAGGGCGTTCATTCACCCCTCCACTTT. This translates into CASEEGVHSPLHF.

This chain uses TRBV7-9 with TRBJ2-2; weak D call: TRBD2 (5 bases). The CDR3 length is 16 residues. V was pared by 1 base and J by 7 bases, with 16 bases between. Germline CDR1 is SEHNR and CDR2 is FQNEAQ (reference sequence). Here the CDR3 reads CASSLGLTARGGELFF. CDR3 nucleotides: TGTGCCAGCAGCTTAGGGTTGACCGCCCGGGGCGGGGAGCTGTTTTTT.

This clone was observed a single time. The V call is TRBV28, the J call TRBJ1-4, with a possible D match to TRBD1 (6 bases). The length of the CDR3 is 15 residues. Between the trimmed V and J ends, which lost 6 bases and 7 bases, there was a span of 18 bases. Germline values: CDR1 MDHEN, CDR2 SYDVKM. CDR3 protein: CASSPTGFGREKLFF. The CDR3 region has the DNA TGTGCCAGCAGCCCCACAGGGTTTGGTCGTGAAAAACTGTTTTTT.

CDR3 DNA sequence: TGCGCCAGCACGACTAGCGGTAATGAGCAGTTCTTC. It specifies CASTTSGNEQFF. This chain links TRBV5-1 with TRBJ2-1; TRBD2 matches 9 bases. The ends lost 6 bases at V and 7 bases at J; junction bases unmatched: 2. Germline CDR1 SGHRS, CDR2 YFSETQ. The CDR3 runs 12 residues.

This chain joins TRBV5-6 and TRBJ2-5; perhaps TRBD2 as D (6 bases). Per the germline V gene, CDR1 is SGHDT and CDR2 is YYEEEE. There are 17 residues in the CDR3. The V end lost 0 bases, the J end lost 2 bases, and 17 bases lay between the germline ends. CDR3 sequence: CASSLAAGGEVQETQYF. In DNA, the CDR3 is TGTGCCAGCAGCTTGGCGGCGGGCGGGGAAGTTCAAGAGACCCAGTACTTC.

The sample holds one count of this clone. This chain links TRBV15 with TRBJ1-2, with D maybe TRBD1 (5 bases). V was clipped by 4 bases and J by 2 bases, with 17 bases between them. The CDR3 covers 16 residues. Germline CDR1 LNHNV, CDR2 YYDKDF (reference sequence). The CDR3 sequence is CATSTAQGLPNYGYTF. The CDR3 DNA sequence: TGTGCCACCAGCACCGCCCAGGGACTTCCCAACTATGGCTACACCTTC. Full variable domain (remainder filled in from reference TRBV15 and TRBJ1-2): DAMVIQNPRYQVTQFGKPVTLSCSQTLNHNVMYWYQQKSSQAPKLLFHYYDKDFNNEADTPDNFQSRRPNTSFCFLDIRSPGLGDTAMYLCATSTAQGLPNYGYTFGSGTRLTVV.

This clone has a handful of counts. The chain has TRBV18 and TRBJ1-6; 9 nucleotides agree with TRBD1. V gave up 3 bases and J gave up 6 bases; unmatched junction bases: 0. Germline CDR1 KGHSH, CDR2 LQKENI. There are 14 residues in the CDR3. CDR3 DNA: TGTGCCAGCTCACCGGACAGGGGTAATTCACCCCTCCACTTT. It translates to CASSPDRGNSPLHF.

The CDR3 here is CASSFRGMNTEAFF. The CDR3 DNA is TGTGCCAGCAGCTTCAGGGGGATGAACACTGAAGCTTTCTTT. The chain combines TRBV11-2 with TRBJ1-1; 7 bases match TRBD1. With V trimmed by 3 bases and J by 0 bases, 1 base remained unmatched. This CDR3 is built from 14 residues. Germline CDR1 SGHAT, CDR2 FQNNGV.

This clone was observed at least ten times. The chain is built from TRBV19 and TRBJ1-5; D is uncertain. V was trimmed by 7 bases and J by 11 bases, leaving 18 bases between them. Per germline, CDR1 LNHDA and CDR2 SQIVND (reference sequence). The CDR3 is 13 amino acids. The CDR3 DNA sequence: TGTGCCAGTAAACACCCTGTGAACGGGGCCCAGCATTTT. Translated, it gives CASKHPVNGAQHF.

The chain links TRBV7-9 to TRBJ1-1; possibly TRBD1 for D (6 bases). CDR3 length equals 16 residues. The germline V and J ends were trimmed by 3 bases and 4 bases, with 18 bases remaining between them. Germline V gene data show CDR1 as SEHNR and CDR2 as FQNEAQ (reference sequence). This chain's CDR3 is CASSFQGIVQGTEAFF. CDR3 DNA sequence: TGTGCCAGCAGCTTTCAAGGGATCGTACAGGGCACTGAAGCTTTCTTT.

V gene TRBV19 combines with J gene TRBJ1-1; 9 nucleotides match TRBD1. The V and J ends lost 5 bases and 8 bases, in that order; junction bases with no gene match: 9. CDR1 and CDR2 from the germline V gene are LNHDA and SQIVND (reference sequence). This CDR3 region has 14 residues. The CDR3 bases are TGTGCCAGTAGTTCTCCGGGACAGGGACGAGAAGCTTTCTTT. Residues: CASSSPGQGREAFF. Full variable domain (missing parts from reference TRBV19 and TRBJ1-1): DGGITQSPKYLFRKEGQNVTLSCEQNLNHDAMYWYRQDPGQGLRLIYYSQIVNDFQKGDIAEGYSVSREKKESFPLTVTSAQKNPTAFYLCASSSPGQGREAFFGQGTRLTVV.

The chain joins TRBV6-4 to TRBJ2-5; D perhaps matches TRBD2 (5 bases). V was clipped by 4 bases and J by 5 bases, with 11 bases between them. The length of the CDR3 is 13 residues. Germline CDR1 is MRHNA and CDR2 is SNTAGT. The CDR3 DNA follows: TGTGCCAGCAGTGGCGGCCGAGGGGAGACCCAGTACTTC. As protein: CASSGGRGETQYF.

This clone occurred once. The chain uses TRBV5-6 and TRBJ1-5, with a possible D match to TRBD1 (5 bases). V lost 3 bases and J lost 6, with 13 bases in between. The CDR3 totals 14 residues. Germline assignment: CDR1 SGHDT and CDR2 YYEEEE. The CDR3 here is CASSSGHLSQPQHF. For the CDR3, the DNA is TGTGCCAGCAGCTCAGGACATCTTAGTCAGCCCCAGCATTTT.

This clone showed up just a few times. The chain has TRBV28 and TRBJ2-4; D perhaps matches TRBD1 (5 bases). Between the trimmed V and J ends, which lost 4 bases and 2 bases, there was a span of 15 bases. Germline-derived CDR1 and CDR2 are MDHEN and SYDVKM. The CDR3 extends over 16 amino acids. The CDR3 coding sequence is TGTGCCAGCAGTTCGGCAGGGCCCGGGTCCAAAAACATTCAGTACTTC. It is translated as CASSSAGPGSKNIQYF.